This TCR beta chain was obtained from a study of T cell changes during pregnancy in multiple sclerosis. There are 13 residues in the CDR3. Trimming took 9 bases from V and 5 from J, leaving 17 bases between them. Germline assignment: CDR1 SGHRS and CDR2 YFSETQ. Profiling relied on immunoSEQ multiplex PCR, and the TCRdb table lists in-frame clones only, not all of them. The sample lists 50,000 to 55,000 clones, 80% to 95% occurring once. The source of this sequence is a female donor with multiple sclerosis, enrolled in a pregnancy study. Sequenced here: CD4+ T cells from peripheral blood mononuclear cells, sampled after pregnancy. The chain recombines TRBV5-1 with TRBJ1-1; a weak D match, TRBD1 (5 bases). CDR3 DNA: TGCGCCACGGAGCGGGGGGAGTGTACTGAAGCTTTCTTT. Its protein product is CATERGECTEAFF.